Presented here are 28 T cell receptor beta chains from one specimen sequenced in a study of blood T cells in healthy people across ages. A second PCR of about 7 to 12 cycles used a sample-barcoded 5' primer and a J-beta primer mix. TCRdb reanalysed the 5' RACE reads using MiXCR and keeps one entry per CDR3 protein. The sample has fewer than 800,000 distinct CDR3 sequences; 25% are singletons. This sample was also put to use in a study of T cells of mothers and their children.

The sample comprised blood. These receptors came from a boy between 5 and 17 years old in good health.

This clonotype was seen at least ten times. The chain couples TRBV10-3 to TRBJ2-3; D call uncertain. The CDR3 is made up of 12 amino acids. Germline CDR1 and CDR2: ENHRY and SYGVKD. Trimming removed 4 bases at V and 0 bases at J, with 2 bases between. The DNA for the CDR3 is TGTGCCATCAGTGTTAGCACAGATACGCAGTATTTT. It translates to CAISVSTDTQYF.

This clonotype has just one count. V usage is TRBV29-1 and J usage is TRBJ2-5, with D possibly being TRBD2 (6 bases). Germline CDR1 and CDR2: SQVTM and ANQGSEA. V lost 2 bases, J lost 3 bases, and 13 bases lay in between. This CDR3 spans 14 amino acids. The CDR3: CSVEWTGVEETQYF. In DNA, the CDR3 is TGCAGCGTTGAATGGACGGGAGTGGAAGAGACCCAGTACTTC.

This clonotype was observed a few times. The chain recombines TRBV9 with TRBJ2-5; D gene unclear. V was shortened by 4 bases and J by 5 bases, with 12 bases between the two germline ends. Per germline, CDR1 SGDLS and CDR2 YYNGEE. The CDR3 covers 13 residues. CDR3 nucleotides: TGTGCCAGCAGCTCCCGGTTGGTGGAGACCCAGTACTTC. This translates into CASSSRLVETQYF.

With respect to this clonotype: One end of the junction varies from germline; a read error may be responsible. CDR3 coding DNA: TGTGCCAGCCATGACGGGGGTCCCACCATCTTC. Protein product: CASHDGGPTIF. The J gene is TRBJ2-4, the V gene TRBV27; D is possibly TRBD2 (6 bases). CDR3 length equals 11 residues. Per germline, CDR1 MNHEY and CDR2 SMNVEV (reference sequence).

The table lists this clonotype with a few counts. The V gene is TRBV7-6, the J gene TRBJ2-3; the match to TRBD2 covers 8 bases. J gave up 4 bases and V 5 bases, and 8 bases lay outside the gene matches. The CDR3 contains 15 residues. Germline CDR1 SGHVS, CDR2 FNYEAQ. Written as DNA, the CDR3 is TGTGCCAGCAGCCCCCTGAGCGGGAGCGCAGATACGCAGTATTTT. Its translation: CASSPLSGSADTQYF.

This clonotype was detected only a few times. The chain combines TRBV3-1 with TRBJ2-5; D remains unclear. The V and J ends lost 4 bases and 8 bases respectively, with 14 bases between them. CDR1 is LGHDT and CDR2 is YNNKEL in the germline V gene (reference sequence). The CDR3 length is 13 residues. CDR3 residues: CASSPSLGPTQYF. CDR3 in DNA: TGTGCCAGCAGCCCCTCCTTGGGCCCAACCCAGTACTTC.

The gene calls are TRBV28 and TRBJ2-3; D unresolved. The CDR3 has 16 residues. In germline, CDR1 is MDHEN, CDR2 SYDVKM. V lost 3 bases to trimming and J lost 7 bases, with 20 bases between them. The CDR3 here is CASSLGIGPGVYTQYF. The CDR3 bases are TGTGCCAGCAGTTTGGGTATTGGGCCTGGGGTCTATACGCAGTATTTT.

The V and J genes are TRBV28 and TRBJ2-2, with 7 bases lining up with TRBD1. The ends lost 1 base at V and 1 base at J; junction bases unmatched: 9. The V gene's germline CDR1 is MDHEN and CDR2 SYDVKM. This CDR3 contains 18 residues. The CDR3 region is CASSLFPDRVVNTGELFF. CDR3 sequence (DNA): TGTGCCAGCAGTTTATTCCCTGACAGGGTGGTGAACACCGGGGAGCTGTTTTTT.

This clonotype showed up just a few times. The V gene is TRBV7-2, the J gene TRBJ2-1; perhaps TRBD1 as D (6 bases). The ends were cut back, 8 bases at V and 0 bases at J, with 14 bases in the middle. Germline CDR1 and CDR2: SGHTA and FQGNSA. The CDR3 runs to 15 residues. CDR3 sequence: CASLGTPSSYNEQFF. The CDR3 nucleotides are TGTGCCAGCCTCGGGACACCGAGCTCCTACAATGAGCAGTTCTTC. Full variable domain (rest looked up from reference TRBV7-2 and TRBJ2-1): GAGVSQSPSNKVTEKGKDVELRCDPISGHTALYWYRQSLGQGLEFLIYFQGNSAPDKSGLPSDRFSAERTGGSVSTLTIQRTQQEDSAVYLCASLGTPSSYNEQFFGPGTRLTVL.

This clonotype was picked up a small number of times. V usage is TRBV12-3 or TRBV12-4 and J usage is TRBJ1-5; the D is unclear. The CDR3 has 13 residues. Trimming stripped 6 bases from V and 4 bases from J, with 10 bases between. CDR3 protein: CASSPQENQPQHF. CDR3 DNA: TGTGCCAGCAGCCCGCAAGAAAATCAGCCCCAGCATTTT.

This clonotype was picked up a small number of times. The rearrangement joins TRBV28 to TRBJ2-5, with TRBD2 matching 12 bases. The J call may be mistaken, given a closer DNA end match to TRBJ2-7. Germline CDR1 MDHEN, CDR2 SYDVKM. The CDR3 contains 13 residues. This CDR3 reads CASSRTSGIEQYF. The CDR3 DNA reads TGTGCCAGCAGTAGGACTAGCGGGATCGAGCAGTACTTC.

The V gene is TRBV20-1, the J gene TRBJ2-2; TRBD2 aligns across 7 bases. This CDR3 contains 16 residues. Germline trimming cut 0 bases from V and 3 bases from J; bases unmatched to any gene: 7. Germline-derived CDR1 and CDR2 are DFQATT and SNEGSKA (reference sequence). The CDR3 DNA reads as TGCAGTGCTAGAGATTTCCCTAGCGGAGACACCGGGGAGCTGTTTTTT. It translates to CSARDFPSGDTGELFF.

Notes on this clonotype: One junction end does not reproduce the germline sequence, and a read error may be involved. The rearrangement joins TRBV12-3 or TRBV12-4 to TRBJ1-2, with 10 bases lining up with TRBD1. This CDR3 spans 14 amino acids. Here the CDR3 reads CTSSGTGANYGYTF. CDR3 coding DNA: TGTACCAGCAGTGGGACAGGGGCCAACTATGGCTACACCTTC.

The V gene is TRBV24-1, the J gene TRBJ1-1; 9 bases line up with TRBD1. V lost 4 bases, J lost 0 bases, and 2 bases stayed unmatched. The CDR3 loop spans 15 amino acids. Germline CDR1 is KGHDR and CDR2 is SFDVKD. Here the CDR3 DNA reads TGTGCCACCAGTGAAGGGACAGGGATGAACACTGAAGCTTTCTTT. It is translated as CATSEGTGMNTEAFF.

The chain employs TRBV2 and TRBJ2-1, with TRBD2 identical over 10 bases. This CDR3 region has 15 residues. V was pared by 6 bases and J by 1 base, with 3 bases of the junction left unmatched. Germline CDR1 reads SNHLY; CDR2 reads FYNNEI. The CDR3: CASRGSGGSYNEQFF. CDR3 nucleotide sequence: TGTGCCAGCAGGGGTAGCGGGGGGTCCTACAATGAGCAGTTCTTC.

This clonotype was seen more than once but under ten times. The chain joins TRBV14 to TRBJ2-5; 7 bases are shared with TRBD2. Near its end, the DNA agrees better with TRBJ2-1, so the J call may be wrong. Germline V gene data show CDR1 as SGHDN and CDR2 as FVKESK. The CDR3 loop spans 12 amino acids. CDR3 coding DNA: TGTGCCAGCAGCCAACAACGGACTAGACAGTTCTTC. Translating gives CASSQQRTRQFF.

This clonotype was counted only a few times. One end of the junction is discordant with germline, which a read error may explain. The chain uses TRBV27 and TRBJ1-1; 7 positions match TRBD1. In germline, CDR1 is MNHEY, CDR2 SMNVEV (reference sequence). The CDR3 is 13 residues long. DNA for the CDR3: TGTGCCAGCAGTGGAACAGGGACAGCCATTTCTCTCTTT. This codes for CASSGTGTAISLF.

This clonotype has a handful of counts. This rearrangement joins TRBV29-1 to TRBJ2-5; weak D call: TRBD1 (6 bases). The CDR3 spans 11 residues. Per the germline V gene, CDR1 is SQVTM and CDR2 is ANQGSEA. V lost 8 bases to trimming and J lost 6 bases, with 13 bases between them. The CDR3 nucleotides are TGCAGCCCTCTACAGGGAAAGACCCAGTACTTC. It codes for CSPLQGKTQYF.

The CDR3, as DNA: TGCGCCAGCAGCCAAATGGGGGGGGGAGATGAAAAACTGTTTTTT. This translates into CASSQMGGGDEKLFF. This chain uses TRBV4-1 with TRBJ1-4; TRBD1 might be the D (5 bases). The V end was cut by 2 bases, the J end by 6 bases, with 13 bases between. CDR1 and CDR2 (germline): MGHRA, YSYEKL. The CDR3 runs 15 residues.

This clonotype was seen a few times. The chain recombines TRBV29-1 with TRBJ2-7; 7 bases align to TRBD1. The CDR3 consists of 13 residues. V shed 6 bases, J shed 6 bases, and the junction held 11 bases outside the gene matches. Germline-derived CDR1 and CDR2 are SQVTM and ANQGSEA. The CDR3 protein is CSVGGEGGGEQYF. CDR3 sequence (DNA): TGCAGCGTCGGTGGGGAAGGGGGCGGCGAGCAGTACTTC.

The chain joins TRBV12-3 or TRBV12-4 to TRBJ1-4; unclear D gene. The CDR3 has 13 residues. V was clipped by 7 bases and J by 4 bases, with 10 bases between them. The CDR3 DNA follows: TGTGCCAGCAACCCGAGGGTTAATGAAAAACTGTTTTTT. It codes for CASNPRVNEKLFF.

This clonotype was recorded a few times. V gene TRBV29-1 combines with J gene TRBJ1-1; D gene ambiguous. CDR3 length: 13 residues. V was shortened by 3 bases and J by 3 bases, with 11 bases between the two germline ends. The germline gives CDR1 SQVTM, CDR2 ANQGSEA. The CDR3 region is CSVEVVVDTEAFF. DNA for the CDR3: TGCAGCGTTGAGGTGGTGGTGGACACTGAAGCTTTCTTT.

To note about this clonotype: The conserved closing phenylalanine or tryptophan is absent in this CDR3, likely reflecting a read error. This chain uses TRBV7-8 with TRBJ2-3, with 9 bases lining up with TRBD2. The germline gives CDR1 SGHVS, CDR2 FQNEAQ. This CDR3 region has 15 residues. J was trimmed by 2 bases and V by 5 bases; bases with no gene match: 5. The CDR3 sequence is CASSLSGGSTDTQYL. The CDR3, as DNA: TGTGCCAGCAGCCTGAGCGGGGGGTCCACAGATACGCAGTATCTT.

About this clonotype: Germline and junction disagree at one end, which may indicate a read error. This chain uses TRBV20-1 with TRBJ2-3; D is tentatively TRBD1 or TRBD2 (7 bases each). The CDR3 covers 13 residues. Germline V gives CDR1 DFQATT, CDR2 SNEGSKA (reference sequence). The CDR3 protein is CSARTGGTDAQYF. CDR3 nucleotide sequence: TGCAGTGCTAGAACCGGGGGGACAGATGCGCAGTATTTT.

V is TRBV5-1 and J is TRBJ2-1; D call uncertain. The CDR3 sequence is 12 residues long. V gave up 2 bases and J gave up 4 bases, with 4 bases separating them. The V gene's germline CDR1 is SGHRS and CDR2 YFSETQ. The chain's CDR3 is CASSFVYNEQFF. The CDR3 coding sequence is TGCGCCAGCAGCTTTGTTTACAATGAGCAGTTCTTC.

This clonotype has only a few counts. The chain couples TRBV28 to TRBJ2-5; D remains unclear. This CDR3 is 13 amino acids long. Germline V CDR1 and CDR2: MDHEN, SYDVKM. The germline V and J ends were trimmed by 5 bases and 0 bases, with 7 bases remaining between them. CDR3 loop: CASSVTYQETQYF. The DNA for the CDR3 is TGTGCCAGCAGTGTAACGTACCAAGAGACCCAGTACTTC. The variable domain in full, completed from reference TRBV28 and TRBJ2-5, reads DVKVTQSSRYLVKRTGEKVFLECVQDMDHENMFWYRQDPGLGLRLIYFSYDVKMKEKGDIPEGYSVSREKKERFSLILESASTNQTSMYLCASSVTYQETQYFGPGTRLLVL.

This clonotype was detected only a few times. V gene TRBV29-1 combines with J gene TRBJ2-7; D possibly matches TRBD1 or TRBD2 (5 bases each). Germline CDR1 is SQVTM and CDR2 is ANQGSEA. The CDR3 is 14 amino acids. V gave up 6 bases and J gave up 5 bases, with 20 bases separating them. CDR3 region: CSVAPGPVADEQYF. CDR3 coding DNA: TGCAGCGTGGCTCCGGGGCCGGTCGCCGACGAGCAGTACTTC.

This clonotype was detected only a few times. The rearrangement joins TRBV5-6 to TRBJ1-5, with TRBD1 identical over 9 bases. Per the germline V gene, CDR1 is SGHDT and CDR2 is YYEEEE. CDR3 length: 16 amino acids. J lost 7 bases, V lost 1 base, and 9 bases had no gene match. Here the CDR3 DNA reads TGTGCCAGCAGCTTGTCCGTGGGACAGGGATTACAGCCCCAGCATTTT. It is translated as CASSLSVGQGLQPQHF.